This is a list of T cell receptor beta chains from one sample in a study of blood T cell repertoires in COVID-19. The repertoire was sequenced with immunoSEQ multiplex PCR; TCRdb's copy has only in-frame clones and lacks some. The repertoire holds 120,000 to 150,000 clones, with about 89% as singletons. Sequencing input: peripheral blood. All receptors derive from a man aged 50 to 59 who had recovered from COVID-19. CDR3s include the opening cysteine and the closing phenylalanine or tryptophan. D genes are given only for firm matches. Clone size is not always given. Where it is, it says once, few, many or a class for expanded clones.

>.|TRBD1|TRBJ2-7|TRBV28
TGTGCCAGCAAACACCAGGGACAGGGAGGCGAGCAGTACTTC
CASKHQGQGGEQYF
>few|.|TRBJ1-1|TRBV6-2/TRBV6-3
TGTGCCAGCAGTTACGACTACGGGGAGGGGAACACTGAAGCTTTCTTT
CASSYDYGEGNTEAFF
>once|TRBD2|TRBJ2-3|TRBV5-1
TGCGCCAGCAGCTTGGGTCTAGCGGGGGGTGGCACAGATACGCAGTATTTT
CASSLGLAGGGTDTQYF
>.|TRBD1|TRBJ2-5|TRBV27
TGTGCCAGCAGTTGGGACAGGGGAGCGAAGACCCAGTACTTC
CASSWDRGAKTQYF
>.|TRBD2|TRBJ2-7|TRBV7-2
TGTGCCAGCAGAGCCCCGGGAGGGTTCTCCTACGAGCAGTACTTC
CASRAPGGFSYEQYF
>.|TRBD2|TRBJ2-3|TRBV3-1/TRBV3-2
TGTGCCAGCAGCCAAGGACGGGGGGAGACAGATACGCAGTATTTT
CASSQGRGETDTQYF
>.|.|TRBJ1-1|TRBV6-5
TGTGCCAGCAGGAGGGATGTGTGGGACACTGAAGCTTTCTTT
CASRRDVWDTEAFF
>few|TRBD2|TRBJ2-1|TRBV7-9
TGTGCCAGCAAGCGGGGGGCCAGGGGTGAGCAGTTCTTC
CASKRGARGEQFF
>.|.|TRBJ2-3|TRBV9
TGTGCCAGCAGCGTAGGTCATGGGGGGTTTAGCACAGATACGCAGTATTTT
CASSVGHGGFSTDTQYF
>.|TRBD2|TRBJ2-7|TRBV29-1
TGCAGCGTTCCCTCAGGTAGCGGGGTCTACGAGCAGTACTTC
CSVPSGSGVYEQYF
>.|TRBD1|TRBJ1-1|TRBV10-3
TGTGCCATCAGTGAGACTGGACAGGGTTCTTCAATGCACACTGAAGCTTTCTTT
CAISETGQGSSMHTEAFF
>.|TRBD1|TRBJ1-2|TRBV7-8
TGTGCCAGCAGCTTAGAAGGGACAGGATTTAACTATGGCTACACCTTC
CASSLEGTGFNYGYTF
>.|.|TRBJ1-5|TRBV3-1/TRBV3-2
TGTGCCAGCAGCCAAGGAGGCAATCAGCCCCAGCATTTT
CASSQGGNQPQHF
>.|TRBD1|TRBJ1-4|TRBV18
TGTGCCAGCAACAGGGGGCGCGATGAAAAACTGTTTTTT
CASNRGRDEKLFF
>.|.|TRBJ2-4|TRBV19
TGTGCCAGTAGCCCACAGGGGACTAGTCTGTCCAAAAACATTCAGTACTTC
CASSPQGTSLSKNIQYF
>.|.|TRBJ1-2|TRBV5-8
TGTGCCAGCAAGGGGCAGGGCAACTATGGCTACACCTTC
CASKGQGNYGYTF
>.|TRBD2|TRBJ2-7|TRBV2
TGTGCCAGCAGTATATCGCCCGGGACTAGCGGGGTCGAGCAGTACTTC
CASSISPGTSGVEQYF
>.|TRBD1|TRBJ1-2|TRBV9
TGTGCCAGCAGCGTAGAGGCAGGGGGCGTCTATGGCTACACCTTC
CASSVEAGGVYGYTF
>.|TRBD1|TRBJ2-4|TRBV6-2/TRBV6-3
TGTGCCAGCAGTGCCTTACCGACAGGGCCCAAAAACATTCAGTACTTC
CASSALPTGPKNIQYF
>.|TRBD1|TRBJ1-2|TRBV7-3
TGTGCCAGCAGCTTACCAGGGGGCCGGGGCTACACCTTC
CASSLPGGRGYTF
>once|TRBD1|TRBJ1-1|TRBV7-2
TGTGCCAGCAGCGCTGGACAGGGGGCGGGGAACACTGAAGCTTTCTTT
CASSAGQGAGNTEAFF
>once|.|TRBJ2-7|TRBV11-2
TGTGCCAGCAGCTTTGGACACTACAACGGCGAGCAGTACTTC
CASSFGHYNGEQYF
>.|.|TRBJ2-7|TRBV19
TGTGCCAGTAGTCCCCGGCCAGGGCAGACATACGAGCAGTACTTC
CASSPRPGQTYEQYF
>.|TRBD1|TRBJ2-7|TRBV7-6
TGTGCCAGCAGCTTAGGCCCCCAGACAGGGGGAGCTTACGAGCAGTACTTC
CASSLGPQTGGAYEQYF